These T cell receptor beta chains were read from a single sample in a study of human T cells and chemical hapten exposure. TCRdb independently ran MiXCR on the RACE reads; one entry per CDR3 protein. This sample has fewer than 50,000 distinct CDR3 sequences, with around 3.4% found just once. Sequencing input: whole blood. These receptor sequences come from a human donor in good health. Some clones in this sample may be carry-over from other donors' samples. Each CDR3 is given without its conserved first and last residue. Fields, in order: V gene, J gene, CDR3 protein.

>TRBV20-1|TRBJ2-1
SASPLFSSGSYNEQF
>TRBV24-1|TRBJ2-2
ATSDPTSGATGELF
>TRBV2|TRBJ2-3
ASTPDTDTQY
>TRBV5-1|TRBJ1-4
ASSPGRLDEKLF
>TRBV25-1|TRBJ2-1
ASSLDGLEF
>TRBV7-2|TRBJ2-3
ASSLGLVGASGLPDTQY
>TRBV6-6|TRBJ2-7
ASSYEGSYEQY
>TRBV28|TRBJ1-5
ASNRGNQPQH
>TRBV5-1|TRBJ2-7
ASTKQVSSYEQY
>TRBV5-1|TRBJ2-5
ASSPGPQETQY
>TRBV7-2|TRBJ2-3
ASSTYHGTSRGADTQY
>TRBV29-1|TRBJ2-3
SAGRGTSPDTQY
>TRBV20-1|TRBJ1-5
SAGEQGALGNQPQH
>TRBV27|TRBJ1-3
ASSRSRSDSAGNTIY
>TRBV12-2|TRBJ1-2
ASRLKSPSPGYT
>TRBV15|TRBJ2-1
ATSRPGSGLLFNEQF
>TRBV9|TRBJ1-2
ASSPRHGGYT
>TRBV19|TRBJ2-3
ASSMEQGGSDTQY
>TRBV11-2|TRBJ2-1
ASSLGGTGAYNEQF
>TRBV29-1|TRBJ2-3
SVGGQQGADTQY
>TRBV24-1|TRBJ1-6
ATSDSGQPNSPLH
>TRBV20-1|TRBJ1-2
SARDPTNYGYT
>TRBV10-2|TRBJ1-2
ASSERGDYGYT
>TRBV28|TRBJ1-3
ASSPSTDRNTIY
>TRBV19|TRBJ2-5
ASSIQQRGETQY
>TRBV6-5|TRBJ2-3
ASTAGSSTDTQY
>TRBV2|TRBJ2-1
ASSDEPEQF
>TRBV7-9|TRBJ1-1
ASSPPDQREAF
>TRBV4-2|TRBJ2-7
ASSRGTSGAYEQY
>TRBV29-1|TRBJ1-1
SVAKRTGNTEAF
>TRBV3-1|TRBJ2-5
ASSPQGASRAQY
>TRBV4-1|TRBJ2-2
ASSQVMGGGWYGELF
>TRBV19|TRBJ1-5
ASKVRTRGNQPQH
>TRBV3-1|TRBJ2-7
ASSQYRTGASEQY
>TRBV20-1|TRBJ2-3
SAREAGGGTDTQY
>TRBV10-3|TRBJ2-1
AISDATWDEQF
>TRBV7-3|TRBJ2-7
ASSFDFSYEQY
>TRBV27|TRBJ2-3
ASRGDTQY
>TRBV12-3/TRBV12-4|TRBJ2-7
ASRKTGSEQY
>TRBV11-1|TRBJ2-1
ASSLGDYSEQF
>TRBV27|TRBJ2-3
ASRTTLAGVFADTQY
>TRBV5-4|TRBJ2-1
ASSLNWNNEQF